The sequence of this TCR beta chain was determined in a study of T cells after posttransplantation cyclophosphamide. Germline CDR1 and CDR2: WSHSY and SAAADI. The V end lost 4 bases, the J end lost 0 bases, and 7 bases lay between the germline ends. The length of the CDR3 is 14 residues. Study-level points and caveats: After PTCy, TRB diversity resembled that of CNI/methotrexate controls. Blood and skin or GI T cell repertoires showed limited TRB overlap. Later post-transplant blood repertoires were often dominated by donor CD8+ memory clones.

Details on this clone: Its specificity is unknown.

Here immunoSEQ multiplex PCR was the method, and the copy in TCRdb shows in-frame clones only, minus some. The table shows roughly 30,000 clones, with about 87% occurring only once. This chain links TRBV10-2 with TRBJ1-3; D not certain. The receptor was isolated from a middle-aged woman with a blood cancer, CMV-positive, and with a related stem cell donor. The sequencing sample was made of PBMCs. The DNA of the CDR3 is TGCGCCAGCAGTGGTATTAGCTCTGGAAACACCATATATTTT. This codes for CASSGISSGNTIYF.